The clone carrying this T cell receptor (beta chain) was found a few times. Its antigen is still unknown. The CDR3 spans 14 residues. After removal of 8 bases from V and 3 bases from J, the junction contained 1 base not matched to a gene. This specimen belongs to a study of T-cell reconstitution after alpha-beta-depleted transplantation in children. The library targeted TCRbeta and was prepared with unique molecular identifiers. In TCRdb, the PCR reads were re-called with MiXCR into one record per CDR3 protein. Altogether about 460,000 distinct CDR3 sequences are present, roughly an eighth being singletons, with the ten largest covering 12% to 15%. General study findings and limits: Several hundred expanded graft clones reportedly supplied alpha-beta T cells about two months after transplant.

J is TRBJ2-5 and V is TRBV12-3 or TRBV12-4; 15 positions agree with TRBD2. This receptor was obtained from a female patient between 2 and 15 years old who had a stem cell transplant for aplastic anemia, so the T cells may come from the graft donor. Sequencing was performed on PBMCs, mostly from graft donor cells, taken 180 days after TCRalphabeta/CD19-depleted stem cell transplant. The CDR3 here is CASGLAGGEETQYF. DNA for the CDR3: TGTGCCAGCGGACTAGCGGGAGGGGAAGAGACCCAGTACTTC.